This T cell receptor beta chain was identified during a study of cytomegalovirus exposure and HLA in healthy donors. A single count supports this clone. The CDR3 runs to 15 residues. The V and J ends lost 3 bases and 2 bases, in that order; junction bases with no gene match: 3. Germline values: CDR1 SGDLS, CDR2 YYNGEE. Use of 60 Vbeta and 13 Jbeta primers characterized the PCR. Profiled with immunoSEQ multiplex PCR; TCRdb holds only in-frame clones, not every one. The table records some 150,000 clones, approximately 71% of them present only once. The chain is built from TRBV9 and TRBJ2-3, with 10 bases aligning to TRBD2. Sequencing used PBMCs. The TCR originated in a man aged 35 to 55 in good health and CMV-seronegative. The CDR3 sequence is CASSAGLASTDTQYF. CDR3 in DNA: TGTGCCAGCAGCGCGGGACTAGCGTCCACAGATACGCAGTATTTT.